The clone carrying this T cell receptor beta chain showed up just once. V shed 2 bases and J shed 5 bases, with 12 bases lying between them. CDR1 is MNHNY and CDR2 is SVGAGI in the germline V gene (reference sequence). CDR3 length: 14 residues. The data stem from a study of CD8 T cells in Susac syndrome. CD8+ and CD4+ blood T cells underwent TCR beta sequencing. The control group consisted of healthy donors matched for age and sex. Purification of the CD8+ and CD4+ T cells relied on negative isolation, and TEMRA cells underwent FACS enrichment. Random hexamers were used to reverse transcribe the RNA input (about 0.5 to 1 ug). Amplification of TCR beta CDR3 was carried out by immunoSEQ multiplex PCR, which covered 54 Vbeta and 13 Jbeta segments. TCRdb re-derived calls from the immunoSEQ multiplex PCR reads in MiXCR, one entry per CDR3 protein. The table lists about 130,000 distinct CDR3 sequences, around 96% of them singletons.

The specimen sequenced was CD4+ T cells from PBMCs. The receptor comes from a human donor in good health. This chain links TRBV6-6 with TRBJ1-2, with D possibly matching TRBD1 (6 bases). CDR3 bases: TGTGCCAGCAGTTACCTGGCAGGGGATTATGGCTACACCTTC. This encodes CASSYLAGDYGYTF.